The clone carrying this TCR beta chain was detected only once. Its antigen remains unknown. Profiled with immunoSEQ multiplex PCR; TCRdb holds only in-frame clones, not every one. Here the sample spans 140,000 to 150,000 clones, approximately 91% being singletons. This sample was taken from a study of T cell responses to AZD1222 COVID-19 vaccine. Notes on the study in general: Without day 14 samples, only post-peak T cell repertoires were studied.

This CDR3 has 16 amino acids. Germline V gene lookup returns CDR1 SGHVS and CDR2 FNYEAQ. V was trimmed by 1 base and J by 0 bases, leaving 10 bases between them. This rearrangement joins TRBV7-6 to TRBJ1-3; the D gene is possibly TRBD1 (6 bases). The TCR was taken from an adult who received the AZD1222 COVID-19 vaccine. This sample comprised peripheral blood, obtained 28 days after the second AZD1222 dose. CDR3 loop: CASSLVDSVSGNTIYF. CDR3 bases: TGTGCCAGCAGCTTAGTGGACAGCGTCTCTGGAAACACCATATATTTT. The full variable domain, in which reference TRBV7-6 and TRBJ1-3 provide the parts outside the CDR3, is GAGVSQSPRYKVTKRGQDVALRCDPISGHVSLYWYRQALGQGPEFLTYFNYEAQQDKSGLPNDRFSAERPEGSISTLTIQRTEQRDSAMYRCASSLVDSVSGNTIYFGEGSWLTVV.